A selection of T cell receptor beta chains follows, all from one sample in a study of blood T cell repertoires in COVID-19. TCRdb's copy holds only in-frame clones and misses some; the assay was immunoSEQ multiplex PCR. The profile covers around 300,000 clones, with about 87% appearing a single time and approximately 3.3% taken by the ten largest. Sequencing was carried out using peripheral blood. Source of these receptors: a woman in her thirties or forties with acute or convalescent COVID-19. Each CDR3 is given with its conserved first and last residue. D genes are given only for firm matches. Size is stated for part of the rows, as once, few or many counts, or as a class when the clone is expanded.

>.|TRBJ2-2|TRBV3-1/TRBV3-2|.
TGTGCCAGCAGCCTAGTCTCCGGGGAGCTGTTTTTT
CASSLVSGELFF
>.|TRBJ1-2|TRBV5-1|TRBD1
TGCGCCAGCAGCCCGGACAGGGTCGGCTACACCTTC
CASSPDRVGYTF
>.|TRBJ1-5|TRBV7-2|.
TGTGCCAGCAGCTTAGTCCCGTCAGGGAGGGCCATGAGCAATCAGCCCCAGCATTTT
CASSLVPSGRAMSNQPQHF
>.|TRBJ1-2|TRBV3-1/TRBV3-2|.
TGTGCCAGCAGCCAGGGAAGGGGTAGTGGGGCCTATGGCTACACCTTC
CASSQGRGSGAYGYTF
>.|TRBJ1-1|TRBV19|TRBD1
TGTGCCAGTAGTTTAGGGGACAGGGGCACTGAAGCTTTCTTT
CASSLGDRGTEAFF
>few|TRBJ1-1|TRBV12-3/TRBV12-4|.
TGTGCCAGCCGAGGAAGGGGATTAGATGAAGCTTTCTTT
CASRGRGLDEAFF
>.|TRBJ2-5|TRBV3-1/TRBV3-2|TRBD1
TGTGCCAGCAACCGAAACCGGGACAGCCAAGAGACCCAGTACTTC
CASNRNRDSQETQYF
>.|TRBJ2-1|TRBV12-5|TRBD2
TGTGCTAGTGGTTTGGTAGCCGGGGGGGCCCATGAGCAGTTCTTC
CASGLVAGGAHEQFF
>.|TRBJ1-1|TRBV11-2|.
TGTGCCAGCAGCCTACACGTGGGCGCGACTGAAGCTTTCTTT
CASSLHVGATEAFF
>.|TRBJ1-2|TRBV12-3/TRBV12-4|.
TGTGCCAGCAGTTCTACAGGTTACCATGGCTACACCTTC
CASSSTGYHGYTF
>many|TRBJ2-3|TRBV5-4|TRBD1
TGTGCCAGCAGCTTGGCCGGCAGGGGGCGATCAGATACGCAGTATTTT
CASSLAGRGRSDTQYF
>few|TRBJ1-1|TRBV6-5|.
TGTGCCAGCAGTTACCTGTCGGGGTACACTGAAGCTTTCTTT
CASSYLSGYTEAFF
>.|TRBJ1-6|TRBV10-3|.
TGTGCCACCCGTCGTGATAATTCACCCCTCCACTTT
CATRRDNSPLHF
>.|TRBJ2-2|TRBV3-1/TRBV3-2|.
TGTGCCAGCAGCCGAGATGAGCTATCGGGGGAGCTGTTTTTT
CASSRDELSGELFF
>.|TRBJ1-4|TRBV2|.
TGTGCCAGCCAGAGGGGACATAATGAAAAACTGTTTTTT
CASQRGHNEKLFF
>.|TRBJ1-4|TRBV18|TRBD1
TGTGCCAGCTCACCACCGGGAGGGGACAGGGGCGAAAAACTGTTTTTT
CASSPPGGDRGEKLFF
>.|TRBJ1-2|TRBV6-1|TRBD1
TGTGCCAGCAGTGAGACAGGGTATGGCTACACCTTC
CASSETGYGYTF
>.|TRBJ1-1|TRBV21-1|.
TGTGCCAGCAGCCAATCGTTGGGGCCCTGGAACACTGAAGCTTTCTTT
CASSQSLGPWNTEAFF
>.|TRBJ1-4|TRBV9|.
TGTGCCAGCAGCGCTCGACAGGTTTCTAATGAAAAACTGTTTTTT
CASSARQVSNEKLFF
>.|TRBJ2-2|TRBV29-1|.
TGCAGCGTGAGGAGCCCGCCGGCCGGGGAGCTGTTTTTT
CSVRSPPAGELFF
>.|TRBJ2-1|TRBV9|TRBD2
TGTGCCAGCAGCGTTGCGGGGGGCTCCTACAATGAGCAGTTCTTC
CASSVAGGSYNEQFF
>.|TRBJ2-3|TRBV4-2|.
TGTGCCAGCAGCCAAGAGATGGGTCAGGGGACGCAGTATTTT
CASSQEMGQGTQYF
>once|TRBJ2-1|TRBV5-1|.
TGCGCCAGCAGCTTGGCCTTCGGGGAGGAGCAGTTCTTC
CASSLAFGEEQFF
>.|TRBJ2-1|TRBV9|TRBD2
TGTGCCAGCAGCTACGAGACAGCGGGGGGTCGGGAGTTGCAGTTCTTC
CASSYETAGGRELQFF
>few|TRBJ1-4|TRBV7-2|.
TGTGCCAGCAGCCCAGCAGGGCATGCTGGTGAAAAACTGTTTTTT
CASSPAGHAGEKLFF
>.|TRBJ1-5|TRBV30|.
TGTGCCTGGAGCCAGTACGGGGGGAATCAGCCCCAGCATTTT
CAWSQYGGNQPQHF
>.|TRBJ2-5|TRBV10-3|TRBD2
TGTGCCATCAGTGAGCGGACTAGCCAAGAGACCCAGTACTTC
CAISERTSQETQYF
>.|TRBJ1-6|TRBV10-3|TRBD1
TGTGCCATCAGGGACAGGCAAGAAAATTCACCCCTCCACTTT
CAIRDRQENSPLHF
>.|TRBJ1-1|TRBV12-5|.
TGTGCTAGTGGTTTGGGTGGAGGACAGGAAGCTTTCTTT
CASGLGGGQEAFF
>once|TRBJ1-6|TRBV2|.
TGTGCCAGCAGTGAGATGCTAAATGCTTCACCCCTCCACTTT
CASSEMLNASPLHF
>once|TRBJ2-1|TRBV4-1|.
TGCGCCAGCAGCCAAGCTGACAGCTACAATGAGCAGTTCTTC
CASSQADSYNEQFF
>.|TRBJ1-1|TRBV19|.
TGTGCCAGTAGTAAGACAGGAGGAGACACTGAAGCTTTCTTT
CASSKTGGDTEAFF
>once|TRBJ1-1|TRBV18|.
TGTGCCAGCTCACCAGGAGGGACGGCTGAAGCTTTCTTT
CASSPGGTAEAFF
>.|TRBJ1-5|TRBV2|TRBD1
TGTGCCAGCAGCGTCGACAGGGCCAACAATCAGCCCCAGCATTTT
CASSVDRANNQPQHF
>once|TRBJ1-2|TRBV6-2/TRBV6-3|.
TGTGCCAGCAGTTACCAGGAGAGGGGGACCACCTTC
CASSYQERGTTF
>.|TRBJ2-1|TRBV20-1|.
TGCAGTGCAACACAGGGACGAGAGCAGTTCTTC
CSATQGREQFF
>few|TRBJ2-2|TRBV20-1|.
TGCAGTGCTAGTCGGGCAGGGATTAACACCGGGGAGCTGTTTTTT
CSASRAGINTGELFF
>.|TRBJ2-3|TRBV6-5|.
TGTGCCAGCAGTTTCCTAGGTGGTACGCAGTATTTT
CASSFLGGTQYF
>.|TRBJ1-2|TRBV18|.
TGTGCCAGCTCACCACCGATGGGGGGAGGCTACACCTTC
CASSPPMGGGYTF
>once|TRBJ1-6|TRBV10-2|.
TGCGCCAGCAGTGAGAAGTCCCTGGGCAATTCACCCCTCCACTTT
CASSEKSLGNSPLHF
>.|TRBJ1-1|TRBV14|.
TGTGCCAGCAGCCTGTGGGAGGACACTGAAGCTTTCTTT
CASSLWEDTEAFF
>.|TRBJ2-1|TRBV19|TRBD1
TGTGCCAGTAGTATTAGGGACAGGGGTGGGAATGAGCAGTTCTTC
CASSIRDRGGNEQFF
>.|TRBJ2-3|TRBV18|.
TGTGCCAGCTCACCAGCGGGCACAGATACGCAGTATTTT
CASSPAGTDTQYF
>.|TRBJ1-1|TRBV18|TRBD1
TGTGCCAGCTCACCCGGACAGGGTATTAGGTGGGCTTTCTTT
CASSPGQGIRWAFF
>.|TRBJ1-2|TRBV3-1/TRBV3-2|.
TGTGCCAGCAGCCAAAATTTCCCGGATGGCTACACCTTC
CASSQNFPDGYTF
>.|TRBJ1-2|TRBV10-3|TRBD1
TGTGCCATCAGTGAGCGTCACAGGGGCCCCGAGCATGGCTACACCTTC
CAISERHRGPEHGYTF
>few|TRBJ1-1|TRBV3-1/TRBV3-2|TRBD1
TGTGCCAGCAGCCACCAGGGGGCGGTATCTGAAGCTTTCTTT
CASSHQGAVSEAFF
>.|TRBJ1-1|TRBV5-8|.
TGTGCCAGCAGCTTGGGACTGCAGAACACTGAAGCTTTCTTT
CASSLGLQNTEAFF
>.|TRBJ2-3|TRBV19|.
TGTGCCAGTAGAATACAGGGTCACCCTACAGATACGCAGTATTTT
CASRIQGHPTDTQYF
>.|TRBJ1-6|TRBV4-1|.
TGCGCCAGCAGCCATAAAACAGTCCTCTCCTATAATTCACCCCTCCACTTT
CASSHKTVLSYNSPLHF